The 25 T cell receptor beta chains in this list originate from one sample, sequenced in a study of beta chain features in type 1 diabetes. Study-level findings and limits: In all four CD4+ subsets, TCRB CDR3 length was significantly, moderately reduced in type 1 diabetes.

Sequenced material consisted of expressed TCRB transcripts (all of the isolated RNA was reverse transcribed). Produced via immunoSEQ multiplex PCR; TCRdb's table is partial and in-frame only. The table records a few hundred thousand clones, around 24% of them present only once. Which antigens these TCRs recognize remains unknown. Sequenced sample: naive CD4+ T cells from blood. These TCRs come from a woman aged 30 to 39 with type 1 diabetes.

V and J are TRBV9 and TRBJ2-6; D not resolved. Trimming left V 0 bases short and J 1 base short, with 2 bases between. The CDR3 is made up of 14 amino acids. The V gene's germline CDR1 is SGDLS and CDR2 YYNGEE. CDR3 sequence (DNA): TGTGCCAGCAGCGTAGCATCTGGGGCCAACGTCCTGACTTTC. Translation: CASSVASGANVLTF.

This clone occurred a few times. This chain links TRBV29-1 with TRBJ1-3; 8 bases fit TRBD1. The CDR3 is 12 residues long. Losses at the gene ends were 6 bases for V and 2 bases for J; bases not matched to a gene: 0. Germline V lookup: CDR1 SQVTM, CDR2 ANQGSEA. The CDR3 nucleotides read TGCAGCGTACAGGGGGCTGGAAACACCATATATTTT. Protein product: CSVQGAGNTIYF.

CDR3 in DNA: TGTGCCAGTAGACTAGCGGGAACGAATGAGCAGTTCTTC. As protein: CASRLAGTNEQFF. The chain uses TRBV19 and TRBJ2-1; 10 nucleotides align to TRBD2. The CDR3 is 13 amino acids. The germline CDR1 and CDR2 sequences are LNHDA and SQIVND (reference sequence). After removal of 6 bases from V and 7 bases from J, the junction contained 3 bases not matched to a gene.

This clone was counted only a few times. The chain joins TRBV29-1 to TRBJ1-1; no clear D gene. The ends were cut back, 4 bases at V and 0 bases at J, with 9 bases in the middle. The germline CDR1 and CDR2 sequences are SQVTM and ANQGSEA. CDR3 length: 13 amino acids. CDR3 protein: CSVGRVMNTEAFF. DNA of the CDR3: TGCAGCGTTGGGAGGGTCATGAACACTGAAGCTTTCTTT.

This clone has only a few counts. This chain joins TRBV29-1 and TRBJ1-4; 8 bases are a match to TRBD1. Germline values: CDR1 SQVTM, CDR2 ANQGSEA. The CDR3 runs to 15 residues. V lost 6 bases to trimming and J lost 6 bases; unmatched junction nucleotides: 12. Here the CDR3 reads CSVRTGSVGDEKLFF. In DNA, the CDR3 is TGCAGCGTAAGGACAGGGTCGGTCGGAGATGAAAAACTGTTTTTT.

This sequence joins TRBV4-1 and TRBJ1-2, with D maybe TRBD1 (5 bases). The CDR3 extends over 15 amino acids. The V gene lost 4 bases and the J gene lost 4 bases, with 16 bases spanning the gap. In germline, CDR1 is MGHRA, CDR2 YSYEKL. This CDR3 is CASSPNSGDPYGYTF. CDR3 sequence (DNA): TGCGCCAGCAGCCCAAACTCGGGGGACCCCTATGGCTACACCTTC.

The chain combines TRBV7-2 with TRBJ2-7, with D possibly TRBD2 on 6 matching bases. CDR1 SGHTA and CDR2 FQGNSA come from the germline V gene. V was trimmed by 5 bases and J by 0 bases, leaving 14 bases between them. The CDR3 contains 15 residues. The CDR3 reads CASSLSTRVSYEQYF. The CDR3 coding sequence is TGTGCCAGCAGCCTATCGACTAGAGTCTCCTACGAGCAGTACTTC. The entire variable domain, with the rest obtained from reference TRBV7-2 and TRBJ2-7, is as follows: GAGVSQSPSNKVTEKGKDVELRCDPISGHTALYWYRQSLGQGLEFLIYFQGNSAPDKSGLPSDRFSAERTGGSVSTLTIQRTQQEDSAVYLCASSLSTRVSYEQYFGPGTRLTVT.

This clone appeared a few times. V usage is TRBV7-9 and J usage is TRBJ2-1; 7 bases align to TRBD1. Germline V gene lookup returns CDR1 SEHNR and CDR2 FQNEAQ (reference sequence). The CDR3 sequence is 15 residues long. With V trimmed by 1 base and J by 3 bases, 3 bases remained unmatched. The DNA for the CDR3 is TGTGCCAGCAGCTTAGGGGACAGAAACTACAATGAGCAGTTCTTC. Translated, it gives CASSLGDRNYNEQFF.

This clone was found a few times. This rearrangement joins TRBV7-8 to TRBJ2-1; D perhaps matches TRBD2 (6 bases). The V and J ends lost 6 bases and 4 bases respectively, with 16 bases between them. In germline, CDR1 is SGHVS, CDR2 FQNEAQ. The CDR3 loop spans 15 amino acids. CDR3 sequence: CASSPSATSYNEQFF. The CDR3 DNA follows: TGTGCCAGCAGTCCTAGCGCGACTAGTTACAATGAGCAGTTCTTC.

A remark on this clone: The same CDR3 can be traced to other DNA sequences in this sample. The CDR3 spells CASSPLAGGYNEQFF. Here the CDR3 DNA reads TGTGCCAGCTCACCTTTAGCGGGAGGTTACAATGAGCAGTTCTTC. V usage is TRBV18 and J usage is TRBJ2-1; 10 bases agree with TRBD2. Germline-derived CDR1 and CDR2 are KGHSH and LQKENI. The CDR3 covers 15 residues. Losses at the gene ends were 3 bases for V and 4 bases for J; bases not matched to a gene: 3.

The chain uses TRBV9 and TRBJ2-1; 7 bases are a match to TRBD2. The CDR3 has 11 residues. Germline-derived CDR1 and CDR2 are SGDLS and YYNGEE. The ends lost 9 bases at V and 8 bases at J; junction bases unmatched: 5. DNA for the CDR3: TGTGCCACTGGGGGGGAGTATGAGCAGTTCTTC. Its translation: CATGGEYEQFF. The full variable domain, rest sourced from reference TRBV9 and TRBJ2-1, is DSGVTQTPKHLITATGQRVTLRCSPRSGDLSVYWYQQSLDQGLQFLIQYYNGEERAKGNILERFSAQQFPDLHSELNLSSLELGDSALYFCATGGEYEQFFGPGTRLTVL.

This sequence joins TRBV18 and TRBJ1-5; no definite D call. There are 15 residues in the CDR3. The germline V and J ends were trimmed by 2 bases and 0 bases, with 8 bases remaining between them. Looked up from germline, CDR1 is KGHSH and CDR2 is LQKENI. CDR3 nucleotide sequence: TGTGCCAGCTCACCAAGCCCAAATAGCAATCAGCCCCAGCATTTT. This sequence encodes CASSPSPNSNQPQHF.

There are a few counts of this clone. The V call is TRBV29-1, the J call TRBJ2-1; TRBD1 matches at 9 bases. This CDR3 has 13 amino acids. From germline, CDR1 is SQVTM and CDR2 ANQGSEA. V dropped 6 bases and J dropped 7; count of bases not matched to a gene: 7. The CDR3 region has the DNA TGCAGCGTACCGGGACAGGGTTTGAATGAGCAGTTCTTC. As protein: CSVPGQGLNEQFF.

This clone was counted a few times. This chain uses TRBV5-1 with TRBJ2-7; 11 bases agree with TRBD2. This CDR3 spans 14 amino acids. V was clipped by 4 bases and J by 4 bases; unmatched bases: 4. From germline, CDR1 is SGHRS and CDR2 YFSETQ. The CDR3: CASSAGLAAYEQYF. CDR3 DNA: TGCGCCAGCAGCGCGGGACTAGCGGCATACGAGCAGTACTTC.

Details on this clone: One junction end disagrees with the germline gene, perhaps due to a read error. The chain has TRBV12-5 and TRBJ2-1, with 10 bases matching TRBD2. CDR1 and CDR2 from the germline V gene are LGHNT and FRNRAP. CDR3 size: 15 residues. CDR3 protein: CASGPGTSAYNKQFF. The CDR3 DNA follows: TGTGCTAGTGGTCCCGGGACTAGCGCTTACAATAAGCAGTTCTTC.

Notes on this clone: This specimen includes other DNA sequences encoding the same CDR3. The DNA of the CDR3 is TGCGCCAGCAGCTTGGGCGGGGTCCAAGAGACCCAGTACTTC. It yields the protein CASSLGGVQETQYF. The chain couples TRBV5-1 to TRBJ2-5; a weak D match, TRBD2 (6 bases). The CDR3 has 14 residues. Trimming removed 0 bases from V and 1 base from J, with 7 bases in between. Germline V gene sequence: CDR1 SGHRS, CDR2 YFSETQ.

The chain is built from TRBV29-1 and TRBJ2-7, with D perhaps matching TRBD2 (5 bases). Germline V lookup: CDR1 SQVTM, CDR2 ANQGSEA. V lost 8 bases and J 3 bases, leaving 11 bases between the germline ends. The CDR3 contains 11 residues. The chain's CDR3 is CSNRRDYEQYF. The CDR3 DNA reads TGCAGCAATCGACGGGACTACGAGCAGTACTTC.

The rearrangement uses TRBV5-1 and TRBJ2-7; TRBD2 might be the D (5 bases). With 5 bases removed from V and 0 bases from J, the gap between germline ends came to 18 bases. The germline V gene has CDR1 SGHRS and CDR2 YFSETQ. The CDR3 runs to 16 residues. The CDR3 region has the DNA TGCGCCAGCAGAGACGGGGTGGGCGCAATCTCCTACGAGCAGTACTTC. Translated: CASRDGVGAISYEQYF.

The chain has TRBV5-1 and TRBJ2-1; 13 positions agree with TRBD2. CDR1 and CDR2 from the germline V gene are SGHRS and YFSETQ. V lost 3 bases and J lost 10; bases outside the gene matches: 4. The CDR3 consists of 14 residues. The CDR3 loop reads CASSWTSGSGEQFF. CDR3 nucleotide sequence: TGCGCCAGCAGCTGGACTAGCGGGAGCGGCGAGCAGTTCTTC.

CDR3 sequence reads: CAWSGTGVEQYF. The CDR3 region has the DNA TGTGCCTGGAGTGGGACAGGGGTCGAGCAGTACTTC. The rearrangement joins TRBV30 to TRBJ2-7, with TRBD1 matching 9 bases. Germline lookup yields CDR1 GTSNPN and CDR2 SVGIG (reference sequence). The CDR3 is made up of 12 amino acids. After removal of 1 base from V and 6 bases from J, the junction contained 1 base not matched to a gene.

This clone has only a few counts. The V gene is TRBV5-6, the J gene TRBJ2-5, with unresolved D. Trimming cost V 4 bases and J 5 bases, with 6 bases left between them. CDR3 length: 11 amino acids. CDR1 is SGHDT, CDR2 YYEEEE, per germline. For the CDR3, the DNA is TGTGCCAGCAGCAGAGAGGAGACCCAGTACTTC. Translated, it gives CASSREETQYF.

The chain recombines TRBV19 with TRBJ1-5; TRBD1 aligns across 8 bases. Looked up from germline, CDR1 is LNHDA and CDR2 is SQIVND (reference sequence). The CDR3 sequence is 16 residues long. V was pared by 4 bases and J by 5 bases, with 10 bases of the junction left unmatched. The chain's CDR3 is CASSNPAAGGYQPQHF. The CDR3 bases are TGTGCCAGTAGTAACCCCGCGGCAGGGGGCTATCAGCCCCAGCATTTT.

This clone was counted only a few times. The chain couples TRBV19 to TRBJ2-7, with TRBD1 as a possible D gene (6 bases). V lost 5 bases, J lost 7 bases, and 12 bases lay in between. Germline V CDR1 and CDR2: LNHDA, SQIVND (reference sequence). The CDR3 runs 12 residues. The CDR3: CASSEQGIEQYF. CDR3 nucleotide sequence: TGTGCCAGTAGTGAACAGGGAATTGAGCAGTACTTC.

The V and J genes are TRBV2 and TRBJ2-1; 12 nucleotides agree with TRBD2. Unmatched junction bases numbered 1, after V lost 4 bases and J lost 6 bases. CDR3 length: 14 residues. Per germline, CDR1 SNHLY and CDR2 FYNNEI. CDR3 bases: TGTGCCAGCAGTGGGACTAGCGGGACCAATGAGCAGTTCTTC. The encoded protein is CASSGTSGTNEQFF.

This clone was counted a few times. This sequence joins TRBV11-2 and TRBJ2-7, with D unclear. Germline-derived CDR1 and CDR2 are SGHAT and FQNNGV. V lost 6 bases and J lost 5, with 8 bases in between. The CDR3 sequence is 11 residues long. The CDR3 reads CASSRFDEQYF. The DNA of the CDR3 is TGTGCCAGCAGTCGTTTTGACGAGCAGTACTTC.